This T cell receptor beta chain is drawn from a study of shared clonotypes between healthy human individuals. Pooled CD45RO+ cells and CCR7-negative CD45RA+ TemRA cells made up CD8 memory. The germline CDR1 and CDR2 sequences are MNHEY and SMNVEV (reference sequence). The CDR3 covers 13 residues. Trimming pared 2 bases from V and 3 bases from J, leaving 8 bases between. The repertoire was sequenced with immunoSEQ multiplex PCR; TCRdb's copy has only in-frame clones and lacks some. This table holds 550,000 to 800,000 clones, less than 95% found once. The V and J genes are TRBV27 and TRBJ2-7; TRBD2 is a possible D gene (6 bases). This receptor was obtained from a young man in good health. Some clones in this sample may be carry-over from other donors' samples. Source material: memory CD8+ T cells from PBMCs. As to subset: CD45RO+ cells pooled with CCR7-negative TemRA cells. The CDR3 reads CASSLQEGYEQYF. The CDR3 DNA follows: TGTGCCAGCAGTTTACAGGAGGGCTACGAGCAGTACTTC.